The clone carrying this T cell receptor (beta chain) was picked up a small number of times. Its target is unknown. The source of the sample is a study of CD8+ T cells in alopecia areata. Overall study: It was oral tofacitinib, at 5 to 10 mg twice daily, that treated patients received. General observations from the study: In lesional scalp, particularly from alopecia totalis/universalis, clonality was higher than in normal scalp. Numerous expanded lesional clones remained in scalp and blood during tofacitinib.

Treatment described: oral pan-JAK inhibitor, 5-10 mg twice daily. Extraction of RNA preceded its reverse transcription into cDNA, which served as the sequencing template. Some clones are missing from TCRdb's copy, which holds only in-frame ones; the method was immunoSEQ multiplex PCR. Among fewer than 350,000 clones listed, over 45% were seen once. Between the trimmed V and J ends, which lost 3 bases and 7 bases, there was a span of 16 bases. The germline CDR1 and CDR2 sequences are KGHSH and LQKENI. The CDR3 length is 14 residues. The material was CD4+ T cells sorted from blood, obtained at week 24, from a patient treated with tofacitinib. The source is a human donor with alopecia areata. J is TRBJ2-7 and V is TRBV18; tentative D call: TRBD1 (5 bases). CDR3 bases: TGTGCCAGCTCACCGGGCACAGGCCTCTGGGAGCAGTACTTC. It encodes CASSPGTGLWEQYF. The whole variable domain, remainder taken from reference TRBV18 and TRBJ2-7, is NAGVMQNPRHLVRRRGQEARLRCSPMKGHSHVYWYRQLPEEGLKFMVYLQKENIIDESGMPKERFSAEFPKEGPSILRIQQVVRGDSAAYFCASSPGTGLWEQYFGPGTRLTVT.